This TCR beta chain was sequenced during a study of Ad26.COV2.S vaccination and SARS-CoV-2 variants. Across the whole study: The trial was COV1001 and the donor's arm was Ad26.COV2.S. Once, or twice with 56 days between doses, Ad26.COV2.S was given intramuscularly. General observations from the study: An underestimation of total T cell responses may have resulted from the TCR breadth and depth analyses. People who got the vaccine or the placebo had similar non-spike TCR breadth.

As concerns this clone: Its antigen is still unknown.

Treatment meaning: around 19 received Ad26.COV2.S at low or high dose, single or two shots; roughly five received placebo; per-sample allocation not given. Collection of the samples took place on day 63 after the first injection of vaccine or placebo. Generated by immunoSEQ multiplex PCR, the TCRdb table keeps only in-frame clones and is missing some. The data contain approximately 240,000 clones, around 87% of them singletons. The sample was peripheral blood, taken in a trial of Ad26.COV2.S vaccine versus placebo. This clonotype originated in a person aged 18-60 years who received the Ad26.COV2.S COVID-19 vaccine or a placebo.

The CDR3 nucleotides read TGCGCCAGCAGCCTACAGGGGGCGAACACTGAAGCTTTCTTT. Its translation: CASSLQGANTEAFF. The J gene is TRBJ1-1, the V gene TRBV5-1, with TRBD1 matching over 9 bases. The length of the CDR3 is 14 residues. Germline V gives CDR1 SGHRS, CDR2 YFSETQ. J gave up 1 base and V 4 bases, and 2 bases lay outside the gene matches.